These 8 T cell receptor beta chains were sequenced from one sample in a study of shared clonotypes between healthy human individuals. Here immunoSEQ multiplex PCR was the method, and the copy in TCRdb shows in-frame clones only, minus some. The sample includes roughly 2.4 million clones, under 97% seen only once; the top ten take 0.1% to 0.15%. Specimen: naive CD4+ T cells sorted from blood. As for subset: CD45RA+ positively selected. Every receptor here comes from a man aged 18 to 29 in good health.

The CDR3 DNA reads as TGTGCCAGTACCTCGGGCCTGCGATTTAATGAAAAACTGTTTTTT. This translates into CASTSGLRFNEKLFF. The chain employs TRBV19 and TRBJ1-4; D not resolved. The CDR3 runs 15 residues. The germline V gene has CDR1 LNHDA and CDR2 SQIVND (reference sequence). V was pared by 7 bases and J by 4 bases, with 16 bases between.

CDR3 in amino acids: CASSLAWTTDEQFF. The CDR3, as DNA: TGTGCCAGCAGCTTAGCCTGGACTACTGATGAGCAGTTCTTC. V is TRBV7-9 and J is TRBJ2-1; a possible D gene is TRBD2 (6 bases). Germline CDR1 SEHNR, CDR2 FQNEAQ (reference sequence). CDR3 size: 14 residues. V was trimmed by 0 bases and J by 8 bases, leaving 11 bases between them.

The J gene is TRBJ2-2, the V gene TRBV27; 15 bases agree with TRBD2. This CDR3 is 20 amino acids long. The germline V gene encodes CDR1 MNHEY and CDR2 SMNVEV (reference sequence). V lost 6 bases to trimming and J lost 3 bases; unmatched junction nucleotides: 14. The CDR3, as DNA: TGTGCCAGCAGGCCAATCCGGACTAGCGGGAGGGCCCTCTACACCGGGGAGCTGTTTTTT. Translating gives CASRPIRTSGRALYTGELFF.

This clone has a single count. The rearrangement links TRBV2 to TRBJ2-2; the D gene is possibly TRBD1 (6 bases). The CDR3 spans 15 residues. Germline CDR1 is SNHLY and CDR2 is FYNNEI. Trimming left V 4 bases short and J 5 bases short, with 14 bases between. Written as DNA, the CDR3 is TGTGCCAGCAGTGTCTGGGGGCGAGGAACCGGGGAGCTGTTTTTT. Translation gives CASSVWGRGTGELFF.

This chain uses TRBV27 with TRBJ1-1, with 11 positions matching TRBD1. CDR3 length: 15 amino acids. Germline V gene data show CDR1 as MNHEY and CDR2 as SMNVEV (reference sequence). Unmatched junction bases numbered 5, after V lost 5 bases and J lost 3 bases. In nucleotides, the CDR3 is TGTGCCAGCAGTATCCTGGGACAGGGGGACACTGAAGCTTTCTTT. Protein product: CASSILGQGDTEAFF.

The chain employs TRBV18 and TRBJ2-5; a possible D gene is TRBD1 (6 bases). The CDR3 sequence is 12 residues long. The V gene lost 3 bases and the J gene lost 9 bases, with 11 bases spanning the gap. Germline V CDR1 and CDR2: KGHSH, LQKENI. CDR3 bases: TGTGCCAGCTCACCCGAGTCAGGGGCCCAGTACTTC. This encodes CASSPESGAQYF.

The J gene is TRBJ2-7, the V gene TRBV6-5; D may be TRBD1 (5 bases). CDR1 is MNHEY, CDR2 SVGAGI, per germline. Trimming cost V 7 bases and J 2 bases, with 9 bases left between them. The CDR3 length is 12 residues. The CDR3 DNA is TGTGCCAGCACAGGGTTGGCCTACGAGCAGTACTTC. It specifies CASTGLAYEQYF.

In the case of this clone: One end of the junction does not line up with germline, which may come from a read error. This sequence joins TRBV7-9 and TRBJ2-5; TRBD1 aligns across 9 bases. Germline CDR1 and CDR2: SEHNR and FQNEAQ (reference sequence). This CDR3 is 15 amino acids long. CDR3 protein: CASSQDGTGQETQYF. CDR3 DNA sequence: TGCGCCAGCAGCCAAGATGGGACAGGGCAAGAGACCCAGTACTTC.